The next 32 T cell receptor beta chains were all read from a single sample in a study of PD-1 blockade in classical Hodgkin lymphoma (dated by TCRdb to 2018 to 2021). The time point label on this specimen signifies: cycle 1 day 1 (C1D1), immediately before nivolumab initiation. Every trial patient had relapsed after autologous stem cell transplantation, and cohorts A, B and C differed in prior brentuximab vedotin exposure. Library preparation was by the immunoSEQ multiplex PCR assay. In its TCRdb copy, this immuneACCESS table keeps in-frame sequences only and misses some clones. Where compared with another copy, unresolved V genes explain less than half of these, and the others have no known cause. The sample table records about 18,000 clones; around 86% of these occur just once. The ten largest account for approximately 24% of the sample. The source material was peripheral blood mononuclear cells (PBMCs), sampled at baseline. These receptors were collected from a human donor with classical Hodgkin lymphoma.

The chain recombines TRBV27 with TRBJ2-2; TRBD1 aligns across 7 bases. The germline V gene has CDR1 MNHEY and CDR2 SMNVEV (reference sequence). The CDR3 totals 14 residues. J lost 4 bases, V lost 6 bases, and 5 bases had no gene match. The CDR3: CASSPDRVTGELFF. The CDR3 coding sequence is TGTGCCAGCAGCCCTGACAGGGTCACCGGGGAGCTGTTTTTT.

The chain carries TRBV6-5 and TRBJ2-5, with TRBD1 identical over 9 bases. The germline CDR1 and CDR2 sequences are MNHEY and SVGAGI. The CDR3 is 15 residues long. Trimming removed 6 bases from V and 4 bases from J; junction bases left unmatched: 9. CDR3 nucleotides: TGTGCCAGCAGGTCCGGGACAGGGCCAGGAGAGACCCAGTACTTC. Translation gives CASRSGTGPGETQYF.

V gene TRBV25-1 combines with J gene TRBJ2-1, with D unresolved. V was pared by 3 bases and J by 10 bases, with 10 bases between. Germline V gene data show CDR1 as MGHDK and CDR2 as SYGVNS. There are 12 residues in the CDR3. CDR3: CASSEGKGEQFF. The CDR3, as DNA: TGTGCCAGCAGTGAGGGAAAGGGCGAGCAGTTCTTC.

CDR3 residues: CASSHRQGFVDTEAFF. In nucleotides, the CDR3 is TGTGCCAGCAGCCATCGACAGGGGTTTGTGGACACTGAAGCTTTCTTT. The chain links TRBV7-9 to TRBJ1-1; 8 bases match TRBD1. Germline V gene lookup returns CDR1 SEHNR and CDR2 FQNEAQ (reference sequence). V was clipped by 5 bases and J by 3 bases; unmatched bases: 11. The CDR3 spans 16 residues. The full variable domain, completed using reference TRBV7-9 and TRBJ1-1, is DTGVSQNPRHKITKRGQNVTFRCDPISEHNRLYWYRQTLGQGPEFLTYFQNEAQLEKSRLLSDRFSAERPKGSFSTLEIQRTEQGDSAMYLCASSHRQGFVDTEAFFGQGTRLTVV.

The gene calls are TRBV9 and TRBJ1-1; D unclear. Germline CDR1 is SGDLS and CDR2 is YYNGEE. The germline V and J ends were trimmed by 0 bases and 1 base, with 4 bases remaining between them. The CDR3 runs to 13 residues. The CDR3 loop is CASSVGRNTEAFF. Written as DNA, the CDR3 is TGTGCCAGCAGCGTAGGGAGGAACACTGAAGCTTTCTTT.

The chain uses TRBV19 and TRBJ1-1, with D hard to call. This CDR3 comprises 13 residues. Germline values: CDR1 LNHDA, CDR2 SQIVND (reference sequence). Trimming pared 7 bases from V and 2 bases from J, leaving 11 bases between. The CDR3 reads CASNLGLNTEAFF. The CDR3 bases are TGTGCCAGTAATTTAGGACTTAACACTGAAGCTTTCTTT.

CDR3 sequence: CARGTPTNEKLFF. CDR3 bases: TGTGCCAGGGGGACACCAACTAATGAAAAACTGTTTTTT. V gene TRBV2 combines with J gene TRBJ1-4, with D perhaps TRBD1 (6 bases). Trimming cost V 9 bases and J 0 bases, with 8 bases left between them. In germline, CDR1 is SNHLY, CDR2 FYNNEI. The CDR3 totals 13 residues.

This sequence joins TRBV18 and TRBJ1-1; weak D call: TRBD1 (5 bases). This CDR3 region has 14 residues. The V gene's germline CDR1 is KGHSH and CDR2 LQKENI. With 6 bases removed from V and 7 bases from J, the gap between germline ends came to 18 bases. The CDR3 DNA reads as TGTGCCAGCTCGAGTCTGACAGCAGATTTTGAAGCTTTCTTT. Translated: CASSSLTADFEAFF.

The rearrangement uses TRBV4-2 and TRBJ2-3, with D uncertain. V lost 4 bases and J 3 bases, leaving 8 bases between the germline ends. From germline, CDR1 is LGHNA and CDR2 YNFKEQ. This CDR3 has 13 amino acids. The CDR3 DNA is TGTGCCAGCAGCCCCCCTACAACAGATACGCAGTATTTT. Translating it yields CASSPPTTDTQYF.

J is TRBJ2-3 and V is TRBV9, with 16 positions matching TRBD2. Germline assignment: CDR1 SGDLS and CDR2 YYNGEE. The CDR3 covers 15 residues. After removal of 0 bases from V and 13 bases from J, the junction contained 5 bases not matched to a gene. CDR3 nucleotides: TGTGCCAGCAGCGTAGAACCAGGGACTAGCGGGGGGGAGTATTTT. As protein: CASSVEPGTSGGEYF.

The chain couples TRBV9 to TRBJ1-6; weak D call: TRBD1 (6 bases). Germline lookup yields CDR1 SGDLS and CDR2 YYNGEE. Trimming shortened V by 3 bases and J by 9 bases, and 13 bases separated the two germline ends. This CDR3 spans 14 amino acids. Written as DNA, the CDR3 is TGTGCCAGCAGCGAGGGGGATTGGGCTTCACCCCTCCACTTT. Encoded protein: CASSEGDWASPLHF. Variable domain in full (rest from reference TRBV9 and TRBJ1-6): DSGVTQTPKHLITATGQRVTLRCSPRSGDLSVYWYQQSLDQGLQFLIQYYNGEERAKGNILERFSAQQFPDLHSELNLSSLELGDSALYFCASSEGDWASPLHFGNGTRLTVT.

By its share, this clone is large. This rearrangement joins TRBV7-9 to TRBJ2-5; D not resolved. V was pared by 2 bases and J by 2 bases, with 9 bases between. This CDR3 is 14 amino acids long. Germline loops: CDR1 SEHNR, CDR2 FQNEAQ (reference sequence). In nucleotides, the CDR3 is TGTGCCAGCAGCTTATCTGGGATACAAGAGACCCAGTACTTC. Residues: CASSLSGIQETQYF.

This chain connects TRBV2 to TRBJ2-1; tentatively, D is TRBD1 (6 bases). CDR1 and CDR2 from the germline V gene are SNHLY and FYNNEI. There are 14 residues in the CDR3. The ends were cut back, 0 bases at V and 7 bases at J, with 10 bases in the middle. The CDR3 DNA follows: TGTGCCAGCAGTGAAGCGCTTCAGGGGAATGAGCAGTTCTTC. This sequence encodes CASSEALQGNEQFF.

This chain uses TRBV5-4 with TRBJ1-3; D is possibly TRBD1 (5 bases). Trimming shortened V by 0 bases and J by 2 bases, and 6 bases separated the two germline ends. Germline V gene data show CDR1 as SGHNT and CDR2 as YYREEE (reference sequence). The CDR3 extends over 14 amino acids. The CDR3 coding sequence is TGTGCCAGCAGCTTGGAGGGGCCTGGAAACACCATATATTTT. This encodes CASSLEGPGNTIYF.

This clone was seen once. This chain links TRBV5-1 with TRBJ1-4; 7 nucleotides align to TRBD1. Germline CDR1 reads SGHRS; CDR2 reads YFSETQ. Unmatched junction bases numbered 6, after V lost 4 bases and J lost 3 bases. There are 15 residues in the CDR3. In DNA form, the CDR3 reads TGCGCCAGCAGCACCGACAGGGTACCTAATGAAAAACTGTTTTTT. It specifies CASSTDRVPNEKLFF.

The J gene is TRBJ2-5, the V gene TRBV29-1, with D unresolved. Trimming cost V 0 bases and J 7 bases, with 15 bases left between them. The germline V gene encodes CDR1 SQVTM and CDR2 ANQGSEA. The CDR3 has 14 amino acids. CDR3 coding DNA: TGCAGCGTTGAAGATCCGGGCGAGGTGTCGACCCAGTACTTC. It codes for CSVEDPGEVSTQYF.

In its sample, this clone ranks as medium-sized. CDR3 bases: TGTGCCAGCAGTTATTCGACCCTGGGGCAAGAGACCCAGTACTTC. It encodes CASSYSTLGQETQYF. The chain couples TRBV6-5 to TRBJ2-5; D is uncertain. V lost 3 bases and J lost 2, with 13 bases in between. The CDR3 is 15 amino acids. Germline V lookup: CDR1 MNHEY, CDR2 SVGAGI.

The DNA of the CDR3 is TGTGCCAGCAGCGCCCCTTCTAACTATGGCTACACCTTC. Translating gives CASSAPSNYGYTF. The chain recombines TRBV7-9 with TRBJ1-2; D is undetermined. The CDR3 sequence is 13 residues long. Trimming stripped 5 bases from V and 0 bases from J, with 7 bases between. The germline CDR1 and CDR2 sequences are SEHNR and FQNEAQ (reference sequence).

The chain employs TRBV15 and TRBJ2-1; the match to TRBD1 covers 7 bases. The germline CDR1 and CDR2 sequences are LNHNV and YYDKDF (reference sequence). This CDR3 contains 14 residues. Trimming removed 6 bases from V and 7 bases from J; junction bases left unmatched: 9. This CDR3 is CATRGAGGENEQFF. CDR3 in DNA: TGTGCCACCAGGGGAGCAGGGGGTGAAAATGAGCAGTTCTTC. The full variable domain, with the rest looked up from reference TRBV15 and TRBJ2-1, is DAMVIQNPRYQVTQFGKPVTLSCSQTLNHNVMYWYQQKSSQAPKLLFHYYDKDFNNEADTPDNFQSRRPNTSFCFLDIRSPGLGDTAMYLCATRGAGGENEQFFGPGTRLTVL.

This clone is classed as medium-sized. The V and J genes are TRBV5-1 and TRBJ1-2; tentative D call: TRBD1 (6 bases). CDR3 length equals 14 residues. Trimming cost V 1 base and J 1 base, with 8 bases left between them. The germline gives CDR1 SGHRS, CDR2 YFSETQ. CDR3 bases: TGCGCCAGCAGCTTGACAGGGAATAACTATGGCTACACCTTC. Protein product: CASSLTGNNYGYTF.

DNA for the CDR3: TGTGCCAGCAGCTGGACTAGCCGGAGCTCCTACGAGCAGTACTTC. Translated, it gives CASSWTSRSSYEQYF. The J gene is TRBJ2-7, the V gene TRBV6-5, with 8 bases matching TRBD2. Trimming at V came to 6 bases and at J to 0 bases, leaving 7 bases not matched to a gene. The CDR3 runs 15 residues. The V gene's germline CDR1 is MNHEY and CDR2 SVGAGI.

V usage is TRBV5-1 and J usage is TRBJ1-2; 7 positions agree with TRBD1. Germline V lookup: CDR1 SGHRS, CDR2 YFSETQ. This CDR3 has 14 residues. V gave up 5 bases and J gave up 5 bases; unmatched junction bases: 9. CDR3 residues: CASRQQGYRYGYTF. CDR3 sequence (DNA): TGCGCCAGCAGGCAACAGGGGTACCGTTATGGCTACACCTTC. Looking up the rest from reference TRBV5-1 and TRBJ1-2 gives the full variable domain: KAGVTQTPRYLIKTRGQQVTLSCSPISGHRSVSWYQQTPGQGLQFLFEYFSETQRNKGNFPGRFSGRQFSNSRSEMNVSTLELGDSALYLCASRQQGYRYGYTFGSGTRLTVV.

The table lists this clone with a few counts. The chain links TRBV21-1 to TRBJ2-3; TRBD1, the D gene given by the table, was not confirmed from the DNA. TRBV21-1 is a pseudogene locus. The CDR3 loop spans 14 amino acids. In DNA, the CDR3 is TGTGCCAGCAGCAGCGACAGGGCCGGGGATACGCAGTATTTT. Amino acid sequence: CASSSDRAGDTQYF.

CDR3 region: CASSLARAEQFF. CDR3 sequence (DNA): TGCGCCAGCAGCTTGGCGCGCGCGGAGCAGTTCTTC. The rearrangement links TRBV5-1 to TRBJ2-1, with D hard to call. The CDR3 totals 12 residues. Per the germline V gene, CDR1 is SGHRS and CDR2 is YFSETQ. V was clipped by 0 bases and J by 10 bases, with 8 bases between them.

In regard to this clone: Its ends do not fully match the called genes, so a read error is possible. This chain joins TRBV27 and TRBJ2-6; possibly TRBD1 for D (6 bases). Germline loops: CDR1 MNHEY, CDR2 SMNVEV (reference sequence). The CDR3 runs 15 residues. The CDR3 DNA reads TGTGCCAGCCGGGTCAGGGGCTCTGGGGCCAACGTCCTGGCTTTC. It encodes CASRVRGSGANVLAF.

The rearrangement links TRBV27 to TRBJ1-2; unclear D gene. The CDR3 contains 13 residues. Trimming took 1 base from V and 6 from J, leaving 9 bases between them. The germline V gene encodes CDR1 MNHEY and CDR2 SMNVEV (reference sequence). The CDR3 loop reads CASSLFGGDGYTF. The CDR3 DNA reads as TGTGCCAGCAGTTTATTCGGCGGCGATGGCTACACCTTC.

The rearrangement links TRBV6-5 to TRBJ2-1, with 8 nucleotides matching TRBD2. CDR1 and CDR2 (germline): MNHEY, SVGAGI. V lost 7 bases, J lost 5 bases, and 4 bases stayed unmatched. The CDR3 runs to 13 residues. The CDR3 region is CASTSGGNNEQFF. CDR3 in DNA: TGTGCCAGCACCTCGGGGGGGAACAATGAGCAGTTCTTC.

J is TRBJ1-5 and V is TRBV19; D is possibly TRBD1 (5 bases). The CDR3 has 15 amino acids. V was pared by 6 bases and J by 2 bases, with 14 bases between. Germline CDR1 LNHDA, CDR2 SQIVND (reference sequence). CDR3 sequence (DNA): TGTGCCAGTAGGGGACGCAGCGCAGGCAATCAGCCCCAGCATTTT. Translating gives CASRGRSAGNQPQHF.

In nucleotides, the CDR3 is TGTGCCAGCAGCTGGACTAGCGGGCCTTACGAGCAGTACTTC. It yields the protein CASSWTSGPYEQYF. V and J are TRBV11-2 and TRBJ2-7; 11 nucleotides align to TRBD2. This CDR3 is 14 amino acids long. Germline CDR1 SGHAT, CDR2 FQNNGV. Losses at the gene ends were 4 bases for V and 4 bases for J; bases not matched to a gene: 3.

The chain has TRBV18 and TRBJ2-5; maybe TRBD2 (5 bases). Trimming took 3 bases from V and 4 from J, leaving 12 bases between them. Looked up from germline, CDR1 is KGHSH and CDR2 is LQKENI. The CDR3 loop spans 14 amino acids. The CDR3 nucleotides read TGTGCCAGCTCACCGCTCTCGGCGGGAGAGACCCAGTACTTC. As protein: CASSPLSAGETQYF.

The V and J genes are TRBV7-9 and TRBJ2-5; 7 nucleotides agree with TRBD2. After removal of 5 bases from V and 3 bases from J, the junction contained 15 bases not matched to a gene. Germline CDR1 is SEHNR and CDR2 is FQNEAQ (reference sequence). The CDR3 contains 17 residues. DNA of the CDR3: TGTGCCAGCAGCGGATGGGACTACCGAAAAGAAAAAGAGACCCAGTACTTC. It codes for CASSGWDYRKEKETQYF.

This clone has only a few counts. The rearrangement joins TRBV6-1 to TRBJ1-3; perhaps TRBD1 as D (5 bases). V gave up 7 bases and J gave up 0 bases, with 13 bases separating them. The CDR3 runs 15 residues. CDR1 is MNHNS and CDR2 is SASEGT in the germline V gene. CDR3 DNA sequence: TGTGCCAGCACTATACAGGCCGGCTCTGGAAACACCATATATTTT. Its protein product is CASTIQAGSGNTIYF.